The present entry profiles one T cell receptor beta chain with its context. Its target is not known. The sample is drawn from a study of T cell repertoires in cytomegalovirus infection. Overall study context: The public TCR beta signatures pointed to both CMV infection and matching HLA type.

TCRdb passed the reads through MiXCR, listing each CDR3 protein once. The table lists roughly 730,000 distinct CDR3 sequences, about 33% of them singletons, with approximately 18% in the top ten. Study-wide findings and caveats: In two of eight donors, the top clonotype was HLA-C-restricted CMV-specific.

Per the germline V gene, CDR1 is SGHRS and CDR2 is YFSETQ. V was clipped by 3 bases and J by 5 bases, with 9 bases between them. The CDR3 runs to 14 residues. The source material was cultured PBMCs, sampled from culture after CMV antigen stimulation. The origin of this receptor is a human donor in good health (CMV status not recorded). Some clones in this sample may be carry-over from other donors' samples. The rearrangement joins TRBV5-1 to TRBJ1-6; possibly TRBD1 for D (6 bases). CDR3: CASSSDRNNSPLHF. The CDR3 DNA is TGCGCCAGCAGCTCTGACAGGAATAATTCACCCCTCCACTTT.